The clone carrying this T cell receptor (beta chain) was detected only a few times. CDR3 length: 12 residues. V lost 5 bases and J lost 7, with 12 bases in between. Germline CDR1 reads SNHLY; CDR2 reads FYNNEI. Amplification targeted the TCR beta CDR3 regions, with RNA transcripts as the source material. First-round RT-PCR employed HTBI primers, with a second-round multiplex PCR after it. TCRdb itself ran the multiplex PCR reads through MiXCR, one entry per CDR3 protein. This sample has 600,000 to 650,000 distinct CDR3 sequences, with about a fifth found just once. Eligible hyperthyroidism cases comprised new diagnoses of under 2 months' duration in individuals aged 18 to 65. This record belongs to a study of Graves' ophthalmopathy and Graves' hyperthyroidism.

The rearrangement links TRBV2 to TRBJ2-7; D gene uncertain. Input material: peripheral blood. The clonotype comes from a young woman with stable Graves' hyperthyroidism. Some clones in this sample may be carry-over from other donors' samples. The CDR3 nucleotides read TGTGCCAGCAGTCACGAGGTAGGGGAGCAGTACTTC. It yields the protein CASSHEVGEQYF.